One and the same sample provided the 20 T cell receptor beta chains below, sequenced in a study of blood T cells in healthy people across ages. A second PCR of about 7 to 12 cycles used a sample-barcoded 5' primer and a J-beta primer mix. TCRdb passed the 5' RACE reads through MiXCR, listing each CDR3 protein once. The table lists approximately 790,000 distinct CDR3 sequences, approximately 65% of them singletons, with 25% to 30% in the top ten. Sequenced material: blood. The receptor set was obtained from a man younger than 40 in good health.

This clonotype was seen a single time. Given a much more abundant clone one base away, this may be a read error. The genes are TRBV4-2 and TRBJ2-3; D unresolved. CDR3 length: 11 residues. Germline-derived CDR1 and CDR2 are LGHNA and YNFKEQ. In DNA form, the CDR3 reads TGTGCCAGCAGCGACACAGATACGCTGTATTTT. Its protein product is CASSDTDTLYF.

This clonotype was detected only a few times. This rearrangement joins TRBV3-1 to TRBJ2-3; TRBD2 aligns across 13 bases. There are 18 residues in the CDR3. V shed 3 bases and J 4 bases; nucleotides not matched to a gene: 10. Germline CDR1 LGHDT, CDR2 YNNKEL (reference sequence). The CDR3 loop reads CASSHTGLAGRVADTQYF. CDR3 coding DNA: TGTGCCAGCAGCCACACGGGACTAGCGGGGCGGGTGGCAGATACGCAGTATTTT.

The chain recombines TRBV18 with TRBJ2-3; TRBD1 aligns across 7 bases. Germline values: CDR1 KGHSH, CDR2 LQKENI. This CDR3 contains 16 residues. Trimming at V came to 1 base and at J to 5 bases, leaving 9 bases not matched to a gene. The CDR3: CASSPQGALAGDTQYF. CDR3 sequence (DNA): TGTGCCAGCTCACCACAGGGGGCGTTAGCCGGAGATACGCAGTATTTT.

This clonotype was counted between two and nine times. The chain carries TRBV6-2 or TRBV6-3 and TRBJ2-7; the D is unclear. Germline V lookup: CDR1 MNHEY, CDR2 SVGEGT. V was cut by 5 bases and J by 5 bases, with 7 bases left in between. The CDR3 contains 11 residues. CDR3: CASSNQNEQYF. CDR3 bases: TGTGCCAGCAGTAATCAGAACGAGCAGTACTTC.

The V and J genes are TRBV10-3 and TRBJ1-5; a possible D gene is TRBD1 (6 bases). This CDR3 is built from 15 residues. Germline CDR1 reads ENHRY; CDR2 reads SYGVKD. Trimming stripped 0 bases from V and 1 base from J, with 7 bases between. Here the CDR3 reads CAISESGASNQPQHF. Written as DNA, the CDR3 is TGTGCCATCAGTGAGTCGGGGGCCAGCAATCAGCCCCAGCATTTT.

This rearrangement joins TRBV21-1 to TRBJ1-2. TRBV21-1 is a recognized pseudogene. The CDR3 has 16 residues. CDR3 bases: TGTGCCAGCAGCAACGCCGAAAGAAATCTTAACTATGGCTACACCTTC. The encoded protein is CASSNAERNLNYGYTF.

A remark on this clonotype: The DNA is omitted, as the CDR3 cannot be located on it reliably, and the CDR3 follows TCRdb's listing. The chain carries TRBV7-2 and TRBJ2-5; the D segment call TRBD2 is taken from the table without a DNA check. The germline gives CDR1 SGHTA, CDR2 FQGNSA. 13 amino acids form the CDR3, both terminal residues included. CDR3 amino acids: CASSLVGLGAKYF.

This clonotype occurred a few times. This chain links TRBV27 with TRBJ2-1; TRBD1 might be the D (6 bases). V was clipped by 7 bases and J by 8 bases, with 9 bases between them. Germline values: CDR1 MNHEY, CDR2 SMNVEV (reference sequence). CDR3 size: 11 residues. CDR3 DNA: TGTGCCAGCACGCAGGGGTATGAGCAGTTCTTC. As protein: CASTQGYEQFF.

The chain uses TRBV20-1 and TRBJ2-7; D is unclear. Trimming left V 1 base short and J 0 bases short, with 16 bases between. The CDR3 loop spans 16 amino acids. Germline V CDR1 and CDR2: DFQATT, SNEGSKA (reference sequence). Here the CDR3 DNA reads TGCAGTGCTAGAGTTATATCCCCAGCAGTCTCCTACGAGCAGTACTTC. Encoded protein: CSARVISPAVSYEQYF.

The chain joins TRBV6-5 to TRBJ2-7; 12 bases are a match to TRBD2. Judging by the DNA end, TRBJ2-5 fits better; the J call may be wrong. Germline-derived CDR1 and CDR2 are MNHEY and SVGAGI. The CDR3 has 16 amino acids. The CDR3 is CASNSGTSGSQETQYF. DNA of the CDR3: TGTGCCAGCAATTCGGGGACTAGCGGGTCGCAAGAGACCCAGTACTTC.

The V call is TRBV20-1, the J call TRBJ2-1; weak D call: TRBD2 (6 bases). From germline, CDR1 is DFQATT and CDR2 SNEGSKA (reference sequence). The CDR3 runs 14 residues. V was clipped by 3 bases and J by 1 base, with 10 bases between them. The CDR3 nucleotides are TGCAGTGCTAGGGGGACTTTGTCCTACAATGAGCAGTTCTTC. It encodes CSARGTLSYNEQFF.

The chain joins TRBV5-1 to TRBJ2-3; tentatively, D is TRBD1 (5 bases). V was trimmed by 0 bases and J by 3 bases, leaving 14 bases between them. The CDR3 consists of 16 residues. The germline V gene encodes CDR1 SGHRS and CDR2 YFSETQ. CDR3 amino acids: CASSLASLGQTDTQYF. In nucleotides, the CDR3 is TGCGCCAGCAGCTTGGCCAGTCTGGGGCAAACAGATACGCAGTATTTT. Using reference TRBV5-1 and TRBJ2-3 for the parts outside the CDR3, the full variable domain is KAGVTQTPRYLIKTRGQQVTLSCSPISGHRSVSWYQQTPGQGLQFLFEYFSETQRNKGNFPGRFSGRQFSNSRSEMNVSTLELGDSALYLCASSLASLGQTDTQYFGPGTRLTVL.

The sample holds a few counts of this clonotype. This chain links TRBV12-3 or TRBV12-4 with TRBJ2-2; D unclear. V gave up 4 bases and J gave up 1 base, with 1 base separating them. The CDR3 runs 12 residues. CDR3 nucleotides: TGTGCCAGCAGTTGGAACACCGGGGAGCTGTTTTTT. As protein: CASSWNTGELFF.

The rearrangement uses TRBV10-3 and TRBJ1-2; D is unclear. Germline V gene lookup returns CDR1 ENHRY and CDR2 SYGVKD. Deletions cut 0 bases from V and 13 bases from J, with 12 bases between. The CDR3 covers 12 residues. The CDR3, as DNA: TGTGCCATCAGTGAGTCGGGTATAGAAATCACCTTC. Translating gives CAISESGIEITF.

This clonotype was counted a few times. The chain carries TRBV28 and TRBJ2-3; D gene uncertain. In germline, CDR1 is MDHEN, CDR2 SYDVKM. Between the trimmed V and J ends, which lost 5 bases and 6 bases, there was a span of 12 bases. The CDR3 runs to 13 residues. This chain's CDR3 is CASSDSGRDTQYF. In DNA, the CDR3 is TGTGCCAGCAGTGATTCTGGGCGGGATACGCAGTATTTT. Complete variable domain (other parts from reference TRBV28 and TRBJ2-3): DVKVTQSSRYLVKRTGEKVFLECVQDMDHENMFWYRQDPGLGLRLIYFSYDVKMKEKGDIPEGYSVSREKKERFSLILESASTNQTSMYLCASSDSGRDTQYFGPGTRLTVL.

This clonotype showed up just a few times. The chain couples TRBV4-3 to TRBJ1-6; unclear D gene. CDR1 and CDR2 (germline): LGHNA, YSLEER. This CDR3 is 15 amino acids long. Trimming pared 0 bases from V and 7 bases from J, leaving 10 bases between. This chain's CDR3 is CASSQDVQRNSPLHF. For the CDR3, the DNA is TGCGCCAGCAGCCAAGATGTACAGAGAAATTCACCCCTCCACTTT.

This clonotype was detected only a few times. V gene TRBV12-3 or TRBV12-4 combines with J gene TRBJ1-2; no reliable D call. The CDR3 contains 12 residues. The V end was cut by 7 bases, the J end by 8 bases, with 14 bases between. The CDR3: CASNPSAKGYTF. CDR3 nucleotide sequence: TGTGCCAGCAATCCTTCCGCTAAAGGCTACACCTTC.

CDR3 loop: CSSSGRTEAFF. The CDR3 region has the DNA TGCAGTTCCTCAGGCCGCACTGAAGCTTTCTTT. The rearrangement uses TRBV29-1 and TRBJ1-1; D not resolved. The V gene's germline CDR1 is SQVTM and CDR2 ANQGSEA. The CDR3 length is 11 residues.

This clonotype occurred a few times. This chain joins TRBV6-2 or TRBV6-3 and TRBJ2-7; D perhaps matches TRBD1 (5 bases). Looked up from germline, CDR1 is MNHEY and CDR2 is SVGEGT. V lost 8 bases to trimming and J lost 1 base, with 15 bases between them. The CDR3 covers 14 residues. CDR3 nucleotides: TGTGCCAGCCAATGGTCACAGGTTTCCTACGAGCAGTACTTC. This encodes CASQWSQVSYEQYF.

For the CDR3, the DNA is TGTGCCAGCAGTTACTCTCCCGGCGCGGATTCACCCCTCCACTTT. Its protein product is CASSYSPGADSPLHF. V is TRBV6-6 and J is TRBJ1-6; D gene ambiguous. V gave up 0 bases and J gave up 8 bases, with 11 bases separating them. Germline-derived CDR1 and CDR2 are MNHNY and SVGAGI (reference sequence). CDR3 length: 15 amino acids.